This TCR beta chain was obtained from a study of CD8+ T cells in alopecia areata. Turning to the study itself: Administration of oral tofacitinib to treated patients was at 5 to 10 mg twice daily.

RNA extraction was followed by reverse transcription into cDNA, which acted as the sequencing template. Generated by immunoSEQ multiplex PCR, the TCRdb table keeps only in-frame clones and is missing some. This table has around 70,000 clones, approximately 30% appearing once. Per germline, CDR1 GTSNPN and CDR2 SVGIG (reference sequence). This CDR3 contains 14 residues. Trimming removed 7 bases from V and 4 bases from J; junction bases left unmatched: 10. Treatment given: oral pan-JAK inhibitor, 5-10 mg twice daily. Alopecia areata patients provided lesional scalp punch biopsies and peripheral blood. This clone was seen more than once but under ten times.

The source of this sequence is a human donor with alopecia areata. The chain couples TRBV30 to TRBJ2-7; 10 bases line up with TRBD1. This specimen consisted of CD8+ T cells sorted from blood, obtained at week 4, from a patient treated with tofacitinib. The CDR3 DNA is TGTGCCTTCAACACCGGGACAGGGGTGTACGAGCAGTACTTC. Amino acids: CAFNTGTGVYEQYF.